Each of the 15 T cell receptor beta chains below was sequenced from the same sample in a study of shared clonotypes between healthy human individuals. Only in-frame clones appear in the TCRdb table, and some are missing; sequencing was by immunoSEQ multiplex PCR. In the table there are about 2.2 million clones, around 95% of which are singletons. Naive-designated CD8 cells lacked CD45RO, were positively enriched for CCR7, and omitted terminally differentiated effector memory CD45RA+ cells. Sequencing was done on a sample of naive CD8+ T cells from PBMCs. These receptors all stem from a young man in good health. Some clones in this sample may be carry-over from other donors' samples.

V is TRBV19 and J is TRBJ1-4; D unclear. Trimming shortened V by 7 bases and J by 0 bases, and 18 bases separated the two germline ends. This CDR3 region has 17 residues. Germline values: CDR1 LNHDA, CDR2 SQIVND (reference sequence). This chain's CDR3 is CASTSKSVRTTNEKLFF. CDR3 DNA sequence: TGTGCCAGTACCTCCAAGTCGGTGAGGACAACTAATGAAAAACTGTTTTTT.

The CDR3: CASSFSGGEETQYF. CDR3 coding DNA: TGTGCCAGCAGCTTCTCAGGGGGCGAAGAGACCCAGTACTTC. The chain recombines TRBV11-2 with TRBJ2-5; 8 bases line up with TRBD1. This CDR3 spans 14 amino acids. The junction had 3 bases not matched to a gene; V was cut back by 3 bases and J by 3 bases. Germline values: CDR1 SGHAT, CDR2 FQNNGV.

This rearrangement joins TRBV27 to TRBJ2-7; 12 bases match TRBD1. CDR1 and CDR2 from the germline V gene are MNHEY and SMNVEV (reference sequence). V dropped 6 bases and J dropped 5; count of bases not matched to a gene: 8. The CDR3 has 15 residues. This CDR3 is CASRPGQGAEDEQYF. The CDR3 region has the DNA TGTGCCAGCAGACCGGGACAGGGGGCGGAGGACGAGCAGTACTTC.

The chain employs TRBV7-9 and TRBJ2-1; 11 nucleotides line up with TRBD2. The CDR3 is 18 amino acids. Germline assignment: CDR1 SEHNR and CDR2 FQNEAQ (reference sequence). V gave up 3 bases and J gave up 5 bases; unmatched junction bases: 12. The CDR3 region has the DNA TGTGCCAGCAGCTTCACTAGCGGGGGTGAGGGGACTAACAATGAGCAGTTCTTC. This encodes CASSFTSGGEGTNNEQFF. Together with reference TRBV7-9 and TRBJ2-1, the CDR3 gives the full variable domain: DTGVSQNPRHKITKRGQNVTFRCDPISEHNRLYWYRQTLGQGPEFLTYFQNEAQLEKSRLLSDRFSAERPKGSFSTLEIQRTEQGDSAMYLCASSFTSGGEGTNNEQFFGPGTRLTVL.

The chain employs TRBV7-9 and TRBJ2-7; D might be TRBD1 (6 bases). CDR3 length: 13 residues. Germline V CDR1 and CDR2: SEHNR, FQNEAQ (reference sequence). Trimming took 3 bases from V and 3 from J, leaving 9 bases between them. The CDR3 is CASSFEGDYEQYF. CDR3 coding DNA: TGTGCCAGCAGCTTCGAGGGGGACTACGAGCAGTACTTC.

The chain couples TRBV2 to TRBJ2-5; D gene ambiguous. There are 15 residues in the CDR3. Per germline, CDR1 SNHLY and CDR2 FYNNEI. V was pared by 8 bases and J by 1 base, with 17 bases between. The CDR3: CASWHGRHPQETQYF. The CDR3 nucleotides read TGTGCCAGCTGGCACGGTAGGCATCCCCAAGAGACCCAGTACTTC.

This sequence joins TRBV28 and TRBJ2-7; a weak D match, TRBD2 (6 bases). Germline lookup yields CDR1 MDHEN and CDR2 SYDVKM. V was clipped by 5 bases and J by 2 bases, with 16 bases between them. This CDR3 has 15 amino acids. CDR3 bases: TGTGCCAGCAGTGGACGAAGTTGGGGGGCCTACGAGCAGTACTTC. It encodes CASSGRSWGAYEQYF.

The V and J genes are TRBV4-3 and TRBJ1-5; D gene unclear. This CDR3 comprises 15 residues. The germline CDR1 and CDR2 sequences are LGHNA and YSLEER. Deletions cut 0 bases from V and 7 bases from J, with 13 bases between. CDR3 loop: CASSQELWVEQPQHF. CDR3 coding DNA: TGCGCCAGCAGCCAAGAATTGTGGGTCGAGCAGCCCCAGCATTTT.

This rearrangement joins TRBV15 to TRBJ2-1; the match to TRBD2 covers 7 bases. Germline lookup yields CDR1 LNHNV and CDR2 YYDKDF (reference sequence). V shed 0 bases, J shed 3 bases, and the junction held 8 bases outside the gene matches. This CDR3 contains 17 residues. CDR3 nucleotide sequence: TGTGCCACCAGCAGAGATTTCAGGGAGGGAGACTACAATGAGCAGTTCTTC. Translation: CATSRDFREGDYNEQFF.

V gene TRBV9 combines with J gene TRBJ2-7; 16 positions match TRBD2. The germline CDR1 and CDR2 sequences are SGDLS and YYNGEE. The CDR3 loop spans 18 amino acids. Losses at the gene ends were 0 bases for V and 3 bases for J; bases not matched to a gene: 6. The CDR3: CASSVDGTSGREGYEQYF. The CDR3 nucleotides read TGTGCCAGCAGCGTAGACGGGACTAGCGGGAGGGAGGGCTACGAGCAGTACTTC.

Remarks on this clone: The same CDR3 also results from other DNA sequences found in this sample. The chain recombines TRBV18 with TRBJ2-7; 8 bases map to TRBD1. The CDR3 loop spans 15 amino acids. The J segment lost 4 bases and the V segment lost 3 bases, leaving 8 bases of the junction unmatched. CDR1 KGHSH and CDR2 LQKENI come from the germline V gene. CDR3 nucleotides: TGTGCCAGCTCACCTCCTGGGACAGGCGTGTACGAGCAGTACTTC. This codes for CASSPPGTGVYEQYF.

This chain uses TRBV13 with TRBJ1-1; D might be TRBD1 (5 bases). This CDR3 spans 14 amino acids. Germline CDR1 PRHDT, CDR2 FYEKMQ (reference sequence). Trimming took 6 bases from V and 3 from J, leaving 14 bases between them. The CDR3 spells CASRDITGDTEAFF. The CDR3 DNA reads as TGTGCCAGCAGAGATATCACGGGGGACACTGAAGCTTTCTTT.

The rearrangement uses TRBV2 and TRBJ2-7; 7 bases match TRBD1. Germline V gene data show CDR1 as SNHLY and CDR2 as FYNNEI. The trim removed 6 bases at V and 0 bases at J, leaving 8 bases unmatched. The CDR3 consists of 15 residues. The CDR3 protein is CASRPIPGGSYEQYF. CDR3 nucleotide sequence: TGTGCCAGCAGACCCATCCCAGGGGGCTCCTACGAGCAGTACTTC.

The gene calls are TRBV5-6 and TRBJ2-2; D gene ambiguous. The V and J ends lost 2 bases and 5 bases respectively, with 10 bases between them. In germline, CDR1 is SGHDT, CDR2 YYEEEE. The CDR3 is made up of 14 amino acids. As DNA, the CDR3 is TGTGCCAGCAGCTTAATTTACTTGACCGGGGAGCTGTTTTTT. Residues: CASSLIYLTGELFF. The whole variable domain, filled in from reference TRBV5-6 and TRBJ2-2, reads DAGVTQSPTHLIKTRGQQVTLRCSPKSGHDTVSWYQQALGQGPQFIFQYYEEEERQRGNFPDRFSGHQFPNYSSELNVNALLLGDSALYLCASSLIYLTGELFFGEGSRLTVL.

The chain joins TRBV13 to TRBJ1-2, with TRBD1 matching over 7 bases. The J segment lost 4 bases and the V segment lost 0 bases, leaving 5 bases of the junction unmatched. Germline lookup yields CDR1 PRHDT and CDR2 FYEKMQ (reference sequence). The CDR3 length is 15 residues. CDR3 sequence (DNA): TGTGCCAGCAGCTTAGGAAGGACAGGCTTCTATGGCTACACCTTC. This sequence encodes CASSLGRTGFYGYTF.